This T cell receptor (beta chain) was captured in a study of shared clonotypes between healthy human individuals (dated by TCRdb to about 2020). Turning to the overall study: The cohort included three men and a couple of women between 18 and 49 years of age. For each donor, CD4 naive and CD4 memory were each run on three plates, CD8 naive on two plates, and CD8 memory on one plate. Blood TCR repertoires of five healthy adults were deeply sequenced to estimate repertoire size and the extent of clonotype sharing between individuals. Different laboratories and diverse techniques were used to prepare libraries and sequence TCR repertoires, to increase sequencing depth and limit assay-specific biases. Leukapheresis yielded between about 0.94 and 9 billion PBMCs per donor.

CD8 naive samples consisted of CD45RO-negative cells that were positively selected for CCR7, yielding a CD45RA+CCR7+ population without TemRA cells. The donors were healthy, HIV-negative adults with no recently reported acute infections or vaccinations. Every donor was a Caucasian adult living in Nashville, Tennessee, USA. Blood was collected by leukapheresis, and PBMCs were isolated by Ficoll-Histopaque density gradient centrifugation and then cryopreserved in liquid nitrogen vapor phase. Analytical flow cytometry was used to check the purity and quantity of every magnetically sorted T cell population. Genomic DNA was isolated from each sorted fraction and quantified by UV absorbance on a Nanodrop 2000c. Concerning this clone itself: The specificity of this receptor is unknown. Within one base of it there is no much larger clone, and no base qualities were kept.

The CDR3 sequence holds 14 residues, the cysteine and phenylalanine included. The sequence is cut down to CDR3 DNA, 42 bases in frame from base 1. The germline V gene supplies CDR1 LGHNA and CDR2 YSLEER. A distance of 9 bases separates the germline ends of V and J, which lose 1 base and 3 bases respectively. What the authors observed across the whole study: Across a few donors, about 5.2% of naive CD4, 3% to 3.5% of naive CD8, around 2.1% of memory CD4, and under 0.45% of memory CD8 clonotypes were shared. Based on pairwise subsampling, the degree of clonotype sharing among donors was expected to be affected by sequencing depth. Because the study included a small number of donors, the genetic and exposure-history diversity represented was limited. Estimated clonotype richness was generally larger for naive than for memory subsets. Higher generation probabilities were observed for clonotypes shared by all four sorted-subset donors than for non-shared clonotypes. Sampling was limited to blood, and TCR repertoires in tissue likely differ from TCR repertoires in blood. Incomplete sequencing was indicated by rarefaction of sorted-subset datasets, despite the large sequencing depth.

Using the deep immunoSEQ assay, multiplex PCR amplified TCR CDR3 regions from genomic DNA. For each cell subset, the extracted genomic DNA was distributed evenly across all wells of several immunoSEQ 96-well plates, and each plate served as one replicate. For sorted subsets, each replicate PCR was loaded with 150 to 250 ng genomic DNA, equivalent to 32,000 or so T cell genomes. Purified libraries were measured with a Qubit 3.0 fluorometer, size-checked on a Bioanalyzer 2100, and measured again with the KAPA Library Quantification kit. Every immunoSEQ 96-well plate was sequenced on a separate single-read 150-cycle Illumina NextSeq 550 flow cell. In the paper's pipeline: Because the immunoSEQ output held only junctional sequences and lacked quality scores, the filtering could not match the filtering applied to full-length reads. To assign V/J genes and CDR3, sequences were annotated using PyIR, a Python wrapper for IgBLAST v1.9, with IMGT germline references. Any read was removed if the V/J assignment was weak (E-value above 1e-6), the CDR3 was missing, or the read contained stop codons, out-of-frame junctions, or ambiguous translated residues. V3J clonotypes were defined as sequences sharing the same inferred V gene, J gene, and CDR3 amino acid sequence. Percentage overlap between repertoires was computed as shared unique clonotypes divided by the size of the smaller repertoire. RTK rarefaction, the Chao1 estimator, and Recon v2.1 estimates of unobserved clonotypes were used to assess repertoire richness. OLGA was used to compute generation probabilities for all TCRbeta clonotypes that the gDNA method yielded from a few donors. TCRdb limited this immuneACCESS table to in-frame rearrangements with V and J called. A share of clones is missing; checked studies link under half to unresolved V genes, and the rest is unexplained. The V and J calls and clone size come from that table; D and trimming were worked out from the DNA. Counted in this sample were some 2,000,000 clones; around 96% of them appeared once. 0.9% to 1.4% of the sample goes to the ten largest clones.

This receptor was taken from a man younger than 35 in good health. Specimen: naive CD8+ T cells sorted from blood. The cell subset or site label, as the study defines it: CD45RA+CCR7+. Rearrangement joined TRBV4-3 to TRBJ1-2; no confident D gene assignment can be made. The nucleotide sequence is given as TGCGCCAGCAGCCAAGTGGGCAGCGACTATGGCTACACCTTC. Translated, it reads CASSQVGSDYGYTF.